This T cell receptor beta chain was captured by sequencing in a study of blood T cell repertoires in COVID-19. Which cohort a participant joined came from the clinical history participants gave. Among Cohort 3 donors, those recovered had two negative PCRs, clearance, or symptom resolution. Assay used: immunoSEQ multiplex PCR; TCRdb lists only in-frame clones, some missing. Of approximately 300,000 clones detected, around 90% appear once; the ten largest clones hold roughly 5.3%. The CDR3 contains 14 residues. Germline CDR1 MDHEN, CDR2 SYDVKM. J was trimmed by 10 bases and V by 6 bases; bases with no gene match: 8.

The chain carries TRBV28 and TRBJ1-6; 8 bases are a match to TRBD1. The sequenced sample was PBMCs or T cells enriched from blood (not recorded which). The sequence was obtained from a man between 60 and 75 years old who had recovered from COVID-19. CDR3: CASSWRQGRSPLHF. CDR3 in DNA: TGTGCCAGCAGCTGGAGACAGGGGCGGTCACCCCTCCACTTT. The full variable domain, in which reference TRBV28 and TRBJ1-6 provide the parts outside the CDR3, is DVKVTQSSRYLVKRTGEKVFLECVQDMDHENMFWYRQDPGLGLRLIYFSYDVKMKEKGDIPEGYSVSREKKERFSLILESASTNQTSMYLCASSWRQGRSPLHFGNGTRLTVT.